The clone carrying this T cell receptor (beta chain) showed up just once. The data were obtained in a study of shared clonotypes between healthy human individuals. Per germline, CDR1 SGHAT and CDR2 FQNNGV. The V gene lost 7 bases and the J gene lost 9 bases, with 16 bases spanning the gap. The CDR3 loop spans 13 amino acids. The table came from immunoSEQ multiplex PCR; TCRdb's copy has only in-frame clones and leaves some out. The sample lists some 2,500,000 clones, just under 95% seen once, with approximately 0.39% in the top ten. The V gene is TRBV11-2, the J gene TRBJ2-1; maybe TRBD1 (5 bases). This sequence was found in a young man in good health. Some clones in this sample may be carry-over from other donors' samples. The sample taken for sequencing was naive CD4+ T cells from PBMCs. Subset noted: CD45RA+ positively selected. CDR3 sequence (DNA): TGTGCCAGCACCGAATCAGGGTTCAGTGAGCAGTTCTTC. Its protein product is CASTESGFSEQFF.